These 10 T cell receptor beta chains were all obtained from the same sample, sequenced in a study of cytomegalovirus exposure and HLA in healthy donors (dated by TCRdb to between 2016 and 2019). The library was built by means of the immunoSEQ multiplex PCR assay. For the multiplex PCR, a mixture combining 60 forward primers for TCR Vbeta segments and 13 reverse primers for TCR Jbeta segments was used. Held by TCRdb, this immuneACCESS table contains in-frame sequences only and omits some clones. Under half of the omission traces to an unresolved V gene where checked; the cause of the rest is unknown. For this sample the table gives around 150,000 clones, of which over 65% were detected only once. In total, the top ten clones hold under 4% of the sample. Sequenced input: PBMCs. These receptor sequences come from a woman in her 40s in good health and CMV-seronegative.

The chain links TRBV5-1 to TRBJ1-1, with a tentative D call TRBD1 (5 bases). The CDR3 totals 15 residues. Germline CDR1 is SGHRS and CDR2 is YFSETQ. The V and J ends lost 4 bases and 6 bases respectively, with 19 bases between them. The CDR3 reads CASSGTGGGSPEAFF. The CDR3 DNA sequence: TGCGCCAGCAGCGGTACCGGGGGAGGTTCTCCTGAAGCTTTCTTT. Variable domain in full (rest from reference TRBV5-1 and TRBJ1-1): KAGVTQTPRYLIKTRGQQVTLSCSPISGHRSVSWYQQTPGQGLQFLFEYFSETQRNKGNFPGRFSGRQFSNSRSEMNVSTLELGDSALYLCASSGTGGGSPEAFFGQGTRLTVV.

This clone was seen just once. The rearrangement uses TRBV27 and TRBJ2-3; TRBD1 agrees at 8 bases. CDR3 length: 15 residues. V lost 2 bases and J lost 5; bases outside the gene matches: 6. Germline assignment: CDR1 MNHEY and CDR2 SMNVEV (reference sequence). CDR3 loop: CASSLGDRRRDTQYF. CDR3 bases: TGTGCCAGCAGTTTAGGGGACAGGCGCAGAGATACGCAGTATTTT.

The chain combines TRBV6-1 with TRBJ1-5; D uncertain. The germline CDR1 and CDR2 sequences are MNHNS and SASEGT. This CDR3 spans 12 amino acids. The V end was cut by 2 bases, the J end by 5 bases, with 4 bases between. The CDR3 nucleotides read TGTGCCAGCAGTGAACTTTATCAGCCCCAGCATTTT. This codes for CASSELYQPQHF.

This rearrangement joins TRBV18 to TRBJ1-1; 8 bases align to TRBD1. Per the germline V gene, CDR1 is KGHSH and CDR2 is LQKENI. The CDR3 spans 17 residues. After removal of 2 bases from V and 7 bases from J, the junction contained 15 bases not matched to a gene. CDR3 coding DNA: TGTGCCAGCTCACCAATCTATTCCGGACAGGGTCAGTTTGAAGCTTTCTTT. Protein product: CASSPIYSGQGQFEAFF.

Written as DNA, the CDR3 is TGTGCCAGCAGTCTGGACAGAAGTGAGGCTTTCTTT. Protein: CASSLDRSEAFF. This chain links TRBV6-6 with TRBJ1-1, with D possibly matching TRBD1 (6 bases). The CDR3 extends over 12 amino acids. Germline V lookup: CDR1 MNHNY, CDR2 SVGAGI (reference sequence). V was trimmed by 5 bases and J by 11 bases, leaving 15 bases between them.

V gene TRBV4-1 combines with J gene TRBJ2-1; TRBD2 matches 7 bases. Trimming at V came to 0 bases and at J to 7 bases, leaving 9 bases not matched to a gene. The CDR3 length is 16 residues. CDR1 MGHRA and CDR2 YSYEKL come from the germline V gene. The CDR3: CASSQDLKLGGNEQFF. The CDR3 DNA follows: TGCGCCAGCAGCCAAGATTTGAAGTTGGGGGGGAATGAGCAGTTCTTC.

The chain has TRBV7-6 and TRBJ2-5; 9 bases line up with TRBD2. The germline gives CDR1 SGHVS, CDR2 FNYEAQ. The trim removed 1 base at V and 4 bases at J, leaving 10 bases unmatched. This CDR3 has 17 amino acids. Here the CDR3 reads CASSLVGSGGLGETQYF. The CDR3 nucleotides read TGTGCCAGCAGCTTAGTCGGTAGCGGGGGCCTCGGAGAGACCCAGTACTTC.

The J gene is TRBJ2-5, the V gene TRBV10-1; 11 bases line up with TRBD2. The germline V gene encodes CDR1 WNHNN and CDR2 SYGVQD (reference sequence). CDR3 length equals 18 residues. The V gene end was trimmed by 0 bases and the J gene end by 5 bases; junction bases not matched to a gene: 11. CDR3 DNA sequence: TGCGCCAGCAGTGAGTCGAAACTAGCGGGGGCCCGTCGGGAGACCCAGTACTTC. This encodes CASSESKLAGARRETQYF.

This clone was found a few times. The chain joins TRBV5-1 to TRBJ1-2; TRBD1 aligns across 8 bases. The CDR3 spans 14 residues. The junction had 3 bases not matched to a gene; V was cut back by 4 bases and J by 1 base. Germline assignment: CDR1 SGHRS and CDR2 YFSETQ. The CDR3 is CASSVTGDNYGYTF. CDR3 bases: TGCGCCAGCAGCGTGACAGGGGATAACTATGGCTACACCTTC. The variable domain in full, completed from reference TRBV5-1 and TRBJ1-2, reads KAGVTQTPRYLIKTRGQQVTLSCSPISGHRSVSWYQQTPGQGLQFLFEYFSETQRNKGNFPGRFSGRQFSNSRSEMNVSTLELGDSALYLCASSVTGDNYGYTFGSGTRLTVV.

V and J are TRBV6-1 and TRBJ1-4, with TRBD1 matching over 10 bases. The CDR3 totals 14 residues. Germline V gene lookup returns CDR1 MNHNS and CDR2 SASEGT. With V trimmed by 3 bases and J by 10 bases, 5 bases remained unmatched. DNA of the CDR3: TGTGCCAGCAGTGAGGGGACAGGGGTTGGAAAACTGTTTTTT. Its protein is CASSEGTGVGKLFF.